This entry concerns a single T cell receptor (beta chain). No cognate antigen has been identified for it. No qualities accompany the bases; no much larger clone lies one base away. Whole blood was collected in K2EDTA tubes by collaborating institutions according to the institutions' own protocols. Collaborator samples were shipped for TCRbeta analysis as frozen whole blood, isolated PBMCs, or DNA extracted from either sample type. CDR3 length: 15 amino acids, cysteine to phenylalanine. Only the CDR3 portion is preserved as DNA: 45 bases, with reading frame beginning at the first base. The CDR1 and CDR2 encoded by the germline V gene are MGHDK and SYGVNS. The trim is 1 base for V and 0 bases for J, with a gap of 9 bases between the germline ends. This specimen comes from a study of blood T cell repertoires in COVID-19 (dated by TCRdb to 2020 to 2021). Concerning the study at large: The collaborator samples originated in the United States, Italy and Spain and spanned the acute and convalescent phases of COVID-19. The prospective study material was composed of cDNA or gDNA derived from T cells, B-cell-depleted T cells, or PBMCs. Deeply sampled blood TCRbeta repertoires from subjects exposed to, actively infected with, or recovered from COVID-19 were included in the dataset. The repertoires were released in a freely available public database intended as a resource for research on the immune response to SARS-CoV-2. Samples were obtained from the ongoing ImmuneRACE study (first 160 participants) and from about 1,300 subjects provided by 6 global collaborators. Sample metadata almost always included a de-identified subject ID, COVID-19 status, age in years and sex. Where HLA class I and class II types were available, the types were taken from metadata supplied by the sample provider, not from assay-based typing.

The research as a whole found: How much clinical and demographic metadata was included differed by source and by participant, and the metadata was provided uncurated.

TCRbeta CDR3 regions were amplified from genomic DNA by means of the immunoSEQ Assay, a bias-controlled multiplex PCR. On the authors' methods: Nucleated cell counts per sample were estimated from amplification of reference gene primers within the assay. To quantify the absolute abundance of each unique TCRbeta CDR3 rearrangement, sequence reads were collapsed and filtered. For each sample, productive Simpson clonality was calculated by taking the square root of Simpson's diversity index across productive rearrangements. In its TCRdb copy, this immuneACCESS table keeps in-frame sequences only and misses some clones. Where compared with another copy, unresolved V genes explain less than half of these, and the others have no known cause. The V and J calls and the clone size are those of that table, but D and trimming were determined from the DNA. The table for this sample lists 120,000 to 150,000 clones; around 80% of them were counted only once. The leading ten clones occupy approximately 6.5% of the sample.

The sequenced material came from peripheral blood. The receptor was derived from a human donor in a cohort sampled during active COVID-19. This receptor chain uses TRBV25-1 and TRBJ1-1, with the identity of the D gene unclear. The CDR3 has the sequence CASSEWRGLNTEAFF. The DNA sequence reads TGTGCCAGCAGTGAATGGCGCGGATTGAACACTGAAGCTTTCTTT.